The source of this T cell receptor (beta chain) is a study of regulatory T cells in long-lasting Graves disease. Arm-PCR of CDR3 regions with iRepertoire HTBI primers generated TCR beta libraries. Using its own MiXCR run on the multiplex PCR reads, TCRdb lists one record per CDR3 protein. Of 500,000 or so distinct CDR3 sequences listed, 13% to 15% are singletons. Time point denoted: newly diagnosed GD, antithyroid drugs for less than 3 months. PBMC-derived RNA was used for the TCR library. The CDR3 has 14 amino acids. CDR1 is SQVTM, CDR2 ANQGSEA, per germline. V was clipped by 2 bases and J by 3 bases, with 14 bases between them. These same records also appear under a second study, on T cells in Graves' hyperthyroidism and ophthalmopathy. Per that study: The diagnoses drew upon clinical symptoms, serum thyroxine and TRAb, thyroid ultrasound and orbital computed tomography.

The source was peripheral blood mononuclear cells (PBMCs), collected at new diagnosis, from a patient treated with antithyroid drugs. This chain connects TRBV29-1 to TRBJ2-7, with no clear D. The clonotype originates from a woman aged 45-65 years with Graves disease. In DNA form, the CDR3 reads TGCAGCGTTGAAAGCCCTGGGTCCGGCTACGAGCAGTACTTC. It specifies CSVESPGSGYEQYF.